These T cell receptor beta chains were read from a single sample in a study of cytomegalovirus exposure and HLA in healthy donors. Data came from immunoSEQ multiplex PCR; TCRdb stores just in-frame clones and leaves some out. The sample records 150,000 to 200,000 clones, 70% to 90% being singletons. The specimen was PBMCs. Source of these receptors: a woman under 30 in good health and CMV-seropositive. Each CDR3 is given with its conserved first and last residue. D genes are given only for firm matches. Part of the rows lack a size; the others show once, few, many or a class for expanded clones.

cdr3_nt: TGTGCCAGCAGTTCTAGAGGGGACTCTGGGGCCAACGGCCTGACTTTC; cdr3_aa: CASSSRGDSGANGLTF; clone_size: NA; d_call: NA; j_call: TRBJ2-6; v_call: TRBV6-5
cdr3_nt: TGTGCCAGCTCCCGCGGGACAGGGGGACAAACTGAAGCTTTCTTT; cdr3_aa: CASSRGTGGQTEAFF; clone_size: NA; d_call: TRBD1; j_call: TRBJ1-1; v_call: TRBV18
cdr3_nt: TGTGCCAGCAGTCTAGGATCCTTTCAGCCCCAGCATTTT; cdr3_aa: CASSLGSFQPQHF; clone_size: NA; d_call: NA; j_call: TRBJ1-5; v_call: TRBV6-1
cdr3_nt: TGTGCCAGCAGGGCTTGGACAGAGCAAAATCAGCCCCAGCATTTT; cdr3_aa: CASRAWTEQNQPQHF; clone_size: few; d_call: NA; j_call: TRBJ1-5; v_call: TRBV2
cdr3_nt: TGTGCCAGCCGCCGGACAGCCACTAATGAAAAACTGTTTTTT; cdr3_aa: CASRRTATNEKLFF; clone_size: NA; d_call: NA; j_call: TRBJ1-4; v_call: TRBV11-2
cdr3_nt: TGTGCCAGTAGCACCGGGGGGGGCAATCAGCCCCAGCATTTT; cdr3_aa: CASSTGGGNQPQHF; clone_size: NA; d_call: NA; j_call: TRBJ1-5; v_call: TRBV19
cdr3_nt: TGTGCCAGCAGCTTATGGGACAGCTCTGGAAACACCATATATTTT; cdr3_aa: CASSLWDSSGNTIYF; clone_size: NA; d_call: TRBD1; j_call: TRBJ1-3; v_call: TRBV11-2
cdr3_nt: TGTGCCAGCAGTCTCCCCCCCAGGGACTATGGCTACACCTTC; cdr3_aa: CASSLPPRDYGYTF; clone_size: NA; d_call: NA; j_call: TRBJ1-2; v_call: TRBV5-6
cdr3_nt: TGTGCCAGCAAGGTAGTGGGTCAGGGGGATTCACCCCTCCACTTT; cdr3_aa: CASKVVGQGDSPLHF; clone_size: NA; d_call: TRBD1; j_call: TRBJ1-6; v_call: TRBV6-5
cdr3_nt: TGTGCCAGCAGTTTGAACGGAGGGCGGCAGCCCCAGCATTTT; cdr3_aa: CASSLNGGRQPQHF; clone_size: NA; d_call: NA; j_call: TRBJ1-5; v_call: TRBV28
cdr3_nt: TGCAGCGTGGGGACAGGACAGGGGGCAGCGGGCTACACCTTC; cdr3_aa: CSVGTGQGAAGYTF; clone_size: NA; d_call: TRBD1; j_call: TRBJ1-2; v_call: TRBV29-1
cdr3_nt: TGTGCCAGCAGCTCTAGACTAGCGGGGGGGCCAGATACGCAGTATTTT; cdr3_aa: CASSSRLAGGPDTQYF; clone_size: NA; d_call: TRBD2; j_call: TRBJ2-3; v_call: TRBV7-6
cdr3_nt: TGTGCCAGCAGCTTAAACAGTGTGCTGATGACGGAAAAACTGTTTTTT; cdr3_aa: CASSLNSVLMTEKLFF; clone_size: few; d_call: NA; j_call: TRBJ1-4; v_call: TRBV7-2
cdr3_nt: TGTGCCAGCAGGGCCGGGACTCTACGCACAGATACGCAGTATTTT; cdr3_aa: CASRAGTLRTDTQYF; clone_size: NA; d_call: NA; j_call: TRBJ2-3; v_call: TRBV6-5
cdr3_nt: TGTGCCAGCAGCCCCGGACAGACCCTTAGCACAGATACGCAGTATTTT; cdr3_aa: CASSPGQTLSTDTQYF; clone_size: NA; d_call: NA; j_call: TRBJ2-3; v_call: TRBV7-9
cdr3_nt: TGTGCCAGCAGCGCCTGGACAGGGGGCGGGGAGCTGTTTTTT; cdr3_aa: CASSAWTGGGELFF; clone_size: NA; d_call: TRBD1; j_call: TRBJ2-2; v_call: TRBV9
cdr3_nt: TGTGCCAGCAAGTCGGGGGCTGAAGCTTTCTTT; cdr3_aa: CASKSGAEAFF; clone_size: few; d_call: NA; j_call: TRBJ1-1; v_call: TRBV11-3
cdr3_nt: TGTGCCAGCACCCACCTGGCGGGGAATGAAAAACTGTTTTTT; cdr3_aa: CASTHLAGNEKLFF; clone_size: few; d_call: NA; j_call: TRBJ1-4; v_call: TRBV5-6
cdr3_nt: TGCGCCAGCAGCTACAACATGTACGAGCAGTACTTC; cdr3_aa: CASSYNMYEQYF; clone_size: NA; d_call: NA; j_call: TRBJ2-7; v_call: TRBV5-1
cdr3_nt: TGTGCCAGTACCATACAGGGGAATCAGCCCCAGCATTTT; cdr3_aa: CASTIQGNQPQHF; clone_size: NA; d_call: TRBD1; j_call: TRBJ1-5; v_call: TRBV19
cdr3_nt: TGTGCCAGCAGCGCCTCAGGGGGATTTGAAAAACTGTTTTTT; cdr3_aa: CASSASGGFEKLFF; clone_size: NA; d_call: TRBD1; j_call: TRBJ1-4; v_call: TRBV9
cdr3_nt: TGCGCCAGCAGCTTGGGACTAGCGGGGGCTAATGAGCAGTTCTTC; cdr3_aa: CASSLGLAGANEQFF; clone_size: NA; d_call: TRBD2; j_call: TRBJ2-1; v_call: TRBV5-1
cdr3_nt: TGTGCCAGCAACCAAGGGGGAGGCACAGATACGCAGTATTTT; cdr3_aa: CASNQGGGTDTQYF; clone_size: NA; d_call: NA; j_call: TRBJ2-3; v_call: TRBV2
cdr3_nt: TGCGCCAGCAGCCCCCATCTCAGGGGAAACTATAATTCACCCCTCCACTTT; cdr3_aa: CASSPHLRGNYNSPLHF; clone_size: NA; d_call: NA; j_call: TRBJ1-6; v_call: TRBV4-1
cdr3_nt: TGCGCCAGCAGCACCGGGAGGGACGTTAAAGGAGAGACCCAGTACTTC; cdr3_aa: CASSTGRDVKGETQYF; clone_size: NA; d_call: TRBD2; j_call: TRBJ2-5; v_call: TRBV4-1
cdr3_nt: TGTGCCAGCGTAGTTGAAGCCGGGGGTCTCGAGACCCAGTACTTC; cdr3_aa: CASVVEAGGLETQYF; clone_size: NA; d_call: NA; j_call: TRBJ2-5; v_call: TRBV2